The text below deals with one TCR beta chain. This entry belongs to a study of Ad26.COV2.S vaccination and SARS-CoV-2 variants. Study background: Ad26.COV2.S, an intramuscular injection, was given once or twice 56 days apart.

As for treatment: some 20 received Ad26.COV2.S at low or high dose, single or two shots; about five received placebo; per-sample allocation not given. Sampling occurred on day 63 after the first vaccine or placebo injection. The data were produced by immunoSEQ multiplex PCR, yet TCRdb's version contains in-frame clones alone and is incomplete. The table has about 350,000 clones, around 83% seen once. Germline V gene data show CDR1 as LGHNT and CDR2 as FRNRAP. Trimming took off 5 bases at V and 3 bases at J, with 23 bases between the two ends. This CDR3 is 17 amino acids long. This chain connects TRBV12-5 to TRBJ2-7; D is tentatively TRBD1 or TRBD2 (5 bases each). Specimen: peripheral blood, collected in a trial of Ad26.COV2.S vaccine versus placebo. This TCR derives from a person between 18 and 65 years old who received the Ad26.COV2.S COVID-19 vaccine or a placebo. The CDR3 loop reads CASGQPRGQVSFYEQYF. In nucleotides, the CDR3 is TGTGCTAGTGGTCAACCGAGGGGCCAGGTATCCTTCTACGAGCAGTACTTC.